Below are 16 T cell receptor beta chains sequenced from a single sample in a study of beta chain features in type 1 diabetes (dated by TCRdb to the late 2010s). Library creation used the immunoSEQ multiplex PCR assay. The entire amount of isolated RNA was reverse transcribed using the High Capacity cDNA Reverse Transcription Kit, so the sequenced TCRB transcripts were expressed ones. TCRdb retrieved this table from immuneACCESS and kept in-frame rearrangements only. Not all clones are present; in checked studies, unresolved V genes account for under half, and no reason is known for the remainder. The sample table records roughly 500,000 clones; approximately 10% of these occur just once. The ten largest clones represent 0.035% to 0.05% of the sample. Sequenced material: naive CD4+ T cells from blood. The cell subset or site label for this specimen denotes: true naive CD4+ T cells. The receptor source for this set is a woman between 18 and 29 years old in good health.

The rearrangement joins TRBV7-2 to TRBJ2-5; D call uncertain. The CDR3 length is 16 residues. Trimming pared 5 bases from V and 5 bases from J, leaving 21 bases between. The germline V gene encodes CDR1 SGHTA and CDR2 FQGNSA. The CDR3 DNA is TGTGCCAGCAGCCCACCCGGGCGGTCCTCCCGGGAGACCCAGTACTTC. Translated, it gives CASSPPGRSSRETQYF.

This clone appeared a few times. The chain combines TRBV2 with TRBJ2-1; TRBD2 matches 10 bases. The CDR3 loop spans 14 amino acids. V was clipped by 6 bases and J by 6 bases; unmatched bases: 5. In germline, CDR1 is SNHLY, CDR2 FYNNEI. The CDR3 DNA is TGTGCCAGCAGCGTTAGCGGGGGGAGCAATGAGCAGTTCTTC. Translation: CASSVSGGSNEQFF. Looking up the rest from reference TRBV2 and TRBJ2-1 gives the full variable domain: EPEVTQTPSHQVTQMGQEVILRCVPISNHLYFYWYRQILGQKVEFLVSFYNNEISEKSEIFDDQFSVERPDGSNFTLKIRSTKLEDSAMYFCASSVSGGSNEQFFGPGTRLTVL.

There are a few counts of this clone. The chain has TRBV28 and TRBJ2-3, with D perhaps matching TRBD2 (5 bases). Germline CDR1 MDHEN, CDR2 SYDVKM. The V end lost 4 bases, the J end lost 0 bases, and 11 bases lay between the germline ends. This CDR3 has 15 residues. This chain's CDR3 is CASSSARGSTDTQYF. CDR3 sequence (DNA): TGTGCCAGCAGTTCGGCTCGCGGGAGCACAGATACGCAGTATTTT.

The chain carries TRBV5-4 and TRBJ2-1, with 8 bases that match TRBD1. Germline loops: CDR1 SGHNT, CDR2 YYREEE (reference sequence). The CDR3 covers 15 residues. V was pared by 4 bases and J by 2 bases, with 5 bases of the junction left unmatched. CDR3 coding DNA: TGTGCCAGCAGCCAAGGACAGGGACCCTACAATGAGCAGTTCTTC. Amino acids: CASSQGQGPYNEQFF.

This clone has just a few counts. The chain employs TRBV2 and TRBJ2-1; tentatively, D is TRBD1 (5 bases). Trimming removed 8 bases at V and 8 bases at J, with 22 bases between. This CDR3 has 15 residues. Germline loops: CDR1 SNHLY, CDR2 FYNNEI. Written as DNA, the CDR3 is TGTGCCAGCGACGATAGGACACTTCTTTCGGATGAGCAGTTCTTC. Its protein product is CASDDRTLLSDEQFF.

V is TRBV6-5 and J is TRBJ2-4; D remains unclear. The CDR3 has 14 residues. Germline V gene lookup returns CDR1 MNHEY and CDR2 SVGAGI. V lost 5 bases, J lost 4 bases, and 12 bases lay in between. CDR3 amino acids: CASSPLSVKNIQYF. The CDR3 DNA reads TGTGCCAGCAGTCCTCTGAGTGTAAAAAACATTCAGTACTTC.

The chain recombines TRBV9 with TRBJ1-6; no reliable D call. CDR1 is SGDLS, CDR2 YYNGEE, per germline. With 0 bases removed from V and 8 bases from J, the gap between germline ends came to 15 bases. The CDR3 loop spans 16 amino acids. The CDR3 region is CASSVARAPTDSPLHF. The CDR3 DNA reads TGTGCCAGCAGCGTAGCGAGGGCCCCAACAGATTCACCCCTCCACTTT.

This clone has a handful of counts. The chain carries TRBV7-9 and TRBJ2-1, with 7 bases matching TRBD2. This CDR3 region has 16 residues. V dropped 0 bases and J dropped 9; count of bases not matched to a gene: 11. Germline V CDR1 and CDR2: SEHNR, FQNEAQ (reference sequence). CDR3 loop: CASSLAVAGEVGEQFF. The CDR3 coding sequence is TGTGCCAGCAGCTTAGCAGTTGCGGGAGAGGTTGGTGAGCAGTTCTTC.

This chain links TRBV7-9 with TRBJ2-3; D unclear. Trimming left V 5 bases short and J 6 bases short, with 12 bases between. Germline V gene lookup returns CDR1 SEHNR and CDR2 FQNEAQ (reference sequence). This CDR3 is built from 13 residues. The CDR3 bases are TGTGCCAGCAGCGAGAGGCCAGAGGATACGCAGTATTTT. Amino acid sequence: CASSERPEDTQYF.

This chain connects TRBV7-3 to TRBJ2-2, with D hard to call. Germline V lookup: CDR1 SGHTA, CDR2 FQGTGA. V dropped 8 bases and J dropped 1 base, with 8 bases sitting between them. CDR3 length: 13 amino acids. CDR3 in amino acids: CASSSGNTGELFF. Written as DNA, the CDR3 is TGTGCCAGCTCTTCCGGGAACACCGGGGAGCTGTTTTTT. Together with reference TRBV7-3 and TRBJ2-2, the CDR3 gives the full variable domain: GAGVSQTPSNKVTEKGKYVELRCDPISGHTALYWYRQSLGQGPEFLIYFQGTGAADDSGLPNDRFFAVRPEGSVSTLKIQRTERGDSAVYLCASSSGNTGELFFGEGSRLTVL.

For this clone: Given a much more abundant clone one base away, this may be a read error. Different DNA sequences within this sample yield the same CDR3. The chain employs TRBV28 and TRBJ2-5; no firm D call. With 6 bases removed from V and 5 bases from J, the gap between germline ends came to 7 bases. Germline loops: CDR1 MDHEN, CDR2 SYDVKM. The CDR3 has 11 residues. CDR3 DNA sequence: TGTGCCAGCAGCCAACGGGAGACCCAGTACTTC. Translation gives CASSQRETQYF.

J is TRBJ2-5 and V is TRBV7-2; D remains unclear. CDR1 is SGHTA, CDR2 FQGNSA, per germline. The V and J ends lost 5 bases and 5 bases respectively, with 6 bases between them. The CDR3 sequence is 11 residues long. The CDR3 spells CASSVWETQYF. The CDR3 DNA sequence: TGTGCCAGCAGCGTCTGGGAGACCCAGTACTTC.

V and J are TRBV7-9 and TRBJ2-3; D gene unclear. This CDR3 region has 14 residues. Looked up from germline, CDR1 is SEHNR and CDR2 is FQNEAQ (reference sequence). V dropped 0 bases and J dropped 0 bases, with 4 bases sitting between them. CDR3 sequence reads: CASSLASSTDTQYF. The CDR3 DNA follows: TGTGCCAGCAGCTTAGCGTCTAGCACAGATACGCAGTATTTT.

This clone was observed a few times. The chain couples TRBV18 to TRBJ2-5; D remains unclear. With 5 bases removed from V and 5 bases from J, the gap between germline ends came to 9 bases. The CDR3 covers 12 residues. Germline assignment: CDR1 KGHSH and CDR2 LQKENI. The CDR3 DNA sequence: TGTGCCAGCTCAGGATATTTTGAGACCCAGTACTTC. Protein: CASSGYFETQYF.

The chain carries TRBV7-9 and TRBJ1-4; D is undetermined. The CDR3 loop spans 15 amino acids. The germline V and J ends were trimmed by 8 bases and 8 bases, with 21 bases remaining between them. The germline V gene has CDR1 SEHNR and CDR2 FQNEAQ (reference sequence). CDR3 sequence: CASETKGRLGEKLFF. The CDR3 DNA follows: TGTGCCAGCGAGACGAAGGGTCGTCTCGGGGAAAAACTGTTTTTT. The entire variable domain, with the rest obtained from reference TRBV7-9 and TRBJ1-4, is as follows: DTGVSQNPRHKITKRGQNVTFRCDPISEHNRLYWYRQTLGQGPEFLTYFQNEAQLEKSRLLSDRFSAERPKGSFSTLEIQRTEQGDSAMYLCASETKGRLGEKLFFGSGTQLSVL.

This clone was seen a handful of times. The chain joins TRBV29-1 to TRBJ2-7; D may be TRBD1 or TRBD2 (5 bases each). CDR3 length equals 12 residues. Trimming shortened V by 6 bases and J by 2 bases, and 11 bases separated the two germline ends. In germline, CDR1 is SQVTM, CDR2 ANQGSEA. The CDR3 DNA sequence: TGCAGCGTCTGGGACCTTACCTACGAGCAGTACTTC. As protein: CSVWDLTYEQYF.